Following are 30 T cell receptor beta chains from one sample sequenced in a study of spatial heterogeneity in lung cancer. MiXCR, applied by TCRdb to the 5' RACE reads, yields one record per CDR3 protein. The sample records 2,500 to 3,000 distinct CDR3 sequences, around 12% being singletons. As for time point: sample taken at primary tumor resection. Unsorted whole RNA samples from tumor, nontumor lung or frozen PBMC were sequenced. The specimen comprised normal lung tissue next to the tumor, sampled at surgery. The receptors originated from a male donor with early-stage non-small cell lung cancer.

This clonotype was counted at least ten times. The chain carries TRBV7-2 and TRBJ2-7; the D is unclear. Trimming stripped 1 base from V and 3 bases from J, with 10 bases between. Per germline, CDR1 SGHTA and CDR2 FQGNSA. The CDR3 length is 14 residues. CDR3 sequence (DNA): TGTGCCAGCAGCTTAGGCCCCAGGATCTACGAGCAGTACTTC. Translated, it gives CASSLGPRIYEQYF.

This clonotype was seen at least ten times. The genes are TRBV2 and TRBJ2-3, with 11 positions matching TRBD2. The V segment lost 4 bases and the J segment 1 base; nucleotides outside the gene matches: 1. The CDR3 runs to 15 residues. CDR1 and CDR2 (germline): SNHLY, FYNNEI. The chain's CDR3 is CASSGLAGRTDTQYF. The DNA for the CDR3 is TGTGCCAGCAGTGGACTAGCGGGACGCACAGATACGCAGTATTTT.

By share, this clonotype counts as medium-sized. The chain joins TRBV30 to TRBJ2-2, with 8 bases fitting TRBD2. Germline trimming cut 2 bases from V and 5 bases from J; bases unmatched to any gene: 13. The V gene's germline CDR1 is GTSNPN and CDR2 SVGIG (reference sequence). The length of the CDR3 is 17 residues. CDR3 region: CAWSPPMGGGRTGELFF. The DNA of the CDR3 is TGTGCCTGGAGTCCACCCATGGGCGGGGGGCGAACCGGGGAGCTGTTTTTT.

There are many counts of this clonotype. The chain carries TRBV28 and TRBJ2-7, with 12 nucleotides matching TRBD2. The CDR3 covers 14 residues. Germline CDR1 is MDHEN and CDR2 is SYDVKM. With 8 bases clipped from V and 5 bases from J, the junction kept 7 bases outside the gene matches. The CDR3 region has the DNA TGTGCCAGCTTGACTAGCGGGAGTCTAAACGAGCAGTACTTC. Translating gives CASLTSGSLNEQYF.

This clonotype rates as medium-sized. The rearrangement links TRBV20-1 to TRBJ2-7, with TRBD2 matching over 12 bases. Per germline, CDR1 DFQATT and CDR2 SNEGSKA (reference sequence). The CDR3 length is 18 residues. V lost 1 base to trimming and J lost 7 bases; unmatched junction nucleotides: 17. DNA for the CDR3: TGCAGTGCTAGAGTTAGGACTAGCGGGACTCCGTCTACGACAGAGCAGTACTTC. It specifies CSARVRTSGTPSTTEQYF.

The CDR3 reads CASSSAQNTEAFF. Here the CDR3 DNA reads TGTGCCAGCAGCTCGGCCCAGAACACTGAAGCTTTCTTT. The rearrangement uses TRBV7-2 and TRBJ1-1, with D uncertain. The V gene's germline CDR1 is SGHTA and CDR2 FQGNSA. The CDR3 is 13 amino acids. The V gene lost 4 bases and the J gene lost 1 base, with 7 bases spanning the gap.

This clonotype is medium-sized within its sample. The chain is built from TRBV6-5 and TRBJ2-5; possibly TRBD1 or TRBD2 for D (5 bases each). Germline V gene lookup returns CDR1 MNHEY and CDR2 SVGAGI. Trimming pared 2 bases from V and 2 bases from J, leaving 9 bases between. The CDR3 contains 14 residues. The CDR3 region has the DNA TGTGCCAGCAGTTACGGGACGTCGCAAGAGACCCAGTACTTC. As protein: CASSYGTSQETQYF.

This clonotype is classed as medium-sized. The genes are TRBV27 and TRBJ2-2, with D unresolved. The germline V gene has CDR1 MNHEY and CDR2 SMNVEV (reference sequence). The CDR3 covers 13 residues. V was pared by 2 bases and J by 7 bases, with 8 bases between. This CDR3 reads CASSLLVNGELFF. CDR3 nucleotides: TGTGCCAGCAGTTTACTAGTTAACGGGGAGCTGTTTTTT.

By sample fraction, this clonotype is medium-sized (0.01 to 0.1%). The chain employs TRBV18 and TRBJ2-7; TRBD1 agrees at 10 bases. The germline V gene has CDR1 KGHSH and CDR2 LQKENI. Trimming at V came to 3 bases and at J to 5 bases, leaving 7 bases not matched to a gene. This CDR3 is built from 15 residues. This CDR3 reads CASSPGQGNVHEQYF. The CDR3 DNA sequence: TGTGCCAGCTCACCGGGACAGGGGAACGTCCACGAGCAGTACTTC.

By share, this clonotype counts as large. V is TRBV27 and J is TRBJ2-5; tentative D call: TRBD2 (6 bases). Germline loops: CDR1 MNHEY, CDR2 SMNVEV (reference sequence). CDR3 length: 13 amino acids. Trimming removed 8 bases at V and 4 bases at J, with 14 bases between. CDR3 in amino acids: CASGPGVGETQYF. The CDR3, as DNA: TGTGCCAGCGGGCCGGGAGTCGGAGAGACCCAGTACTTC.

This clonotype rates as medium-sized. The rearrangement uses TRBV7-2 and TRBJ2-7; D may be TRBD2 (6 bases). The ends were cut back, 4 bases at V and 1 base at J, with 14 bases in the middle. Germline V gene sequence: CDR1 SGHTA, CDR2 FQGNSA. There are 15 residues in the CDR3. CDR3 region: CASSSRGATSYEQYF. DNA for the CDR3: TGTGCCAGCAGCTCCCGCGGGGCGACTTCCTACGAGCAGTACTTC.

Sample share makes this clonotype medium-sized (0.01 to 0.1%). V and J are TRBV9 and TRBJ2-1, with no clear D. With 4 bases removed from V and 7 bases from J, the gap between germline ends came to 9 bases. Germline CDR1 SGDLS, CDR2 YYNGEE. The CDR3 contains 12 residues. The CDR3 region has the DNA TGTGCCAGCAGCTCGTTCGAGAATGAGCAGTTCTTC. The encoded protein is CASSSFENEQFF.

This clonotype was observed many times. This chain links TRBV6-6 with TRBJ2-5, with 8 bases lining up with TRBD1. The CDR3 length is 16 residues. The J segment lost 2 bases and the V segment lost 0 bases, leaving 5 bases of the junction unmatched. Germline V gene data show CDR1 as MNHNY and CDR2 as SVGAGI (reference sequence). CDR3 region: CASSYSGQGFQETQYF. CDR3 DNA: TGTGCCAGCAGTTACTCAGGACAGGGTTTTCAAGAGACCCAGTACTTC.

This rearrangement joins TRBV6-1 to TRBJ2-7; 9 bases map to TRBD1. Germline CDR1 and CDR2: MNHNS and SASEGT. CDR3 size: 15 residues. V dropped 2 bases and J dropped 5; count of bases not matched to a gene: 7. The CDR3 spells CASSESGTGSHEQYF. The CDR3 bases are TGTGCCAGCAGTGAATCCGGGACAGGGTCTCACGAGCAGTACTTC.

In its sample, this clonotype was seen once. This chain uses TRBV23-1 with TRBJ1-5; D may be TRBD1 (5 bases). TRBV23-1 is sorted into the ORF group, with uncertain function. CDR3 length: 18 amino acids. The germline V and J ends were trimmed by 0 bases and 0 bases, with 15 bases remaining between them. CDR3 nucleotide sequence: TGCGCCAGCAGTCAATCTGGGCAGGGAGATTATAGCAATCAGCCCCAGCATTTT. Amino acid sequence: CASSQSGQGDYSNQPQHF.

This clonotype was recorded at least ten times. The chain carries TRBV29-1 and TRBJ2-1, with D possibly TRBD1 on 7 matching bases. Germline lookup yields CDR1 SQVTM and CDR2 ANQGSEA. V lost 7 bases and J 8 bases, leaving 21 bases between the germline ends. The CDR3 extends over 14 amino acids. The CDR3 bases are TGCAGCGCCTATCCAGGGGGGCGTCTTCATGAGCAGTTCTTC. It codes for CSAYPGGRLHEQFF.

This clonotype has just one count. The V and J genes are TRBV27 and TRBJ2-3, with D hard to call. The CDR3 spans 14 residues. Trimming removed 10 bases from V and 0 bases from J, with 14 bases in between. The germline V gene has CDR1 MNHEY and CDR2 SMNVEV (reference sequence). CDR3 DNA: TGTGCCACCCGCCCGAGGCCTAGCACAGATACGCAGTATTTT. As protein: CATRPRPSTDTQYF.

The V call is TRBV28, the J call TRBJ1-4; tentatively, D is TRBD1 (6 bases). This CDR3 region has 12 residues. CDR1 and CDR2 from the germline V gene are MDHEN and SYDVKM. Trimming took 7 bases from V and 8 from J, leaving 11 bases between them. The CDR3 DNA follows: TGTGCCAGCAATGCAGGACAGGAAAAACTGTTTTTT. Translation: CASNAGQEKLFF.

In this sample, this clonotype is medium-sized. The chain links TRBV20-1 to TRBJ2-1, with D uncertain. This CDR3 contains 10 residues. Between the trimmed V and J ends, which lost 4 bases and 12 bases, there was a span of 10 bases. From germline, CDR1 is DFQATT and CDR2 SNEGSKA (reference sequence). For the CDR3, the DNA is TGCAGTGCTACAGAGGCTCGGCAGTTCTTC. Translation: CSATEARQFF.

Relative to its sample, this clonotype is medium-sized (0.01 to 0.1%). The chain couples TRBV12-3 or TRBV12-4 to TRBJ2-1, with a weak D call TRBD1 (6 bases). V was shortened by 3 bases and J by 6 bases, with 9 bases between the two germline ends. This CDR3 comprises 13 residues. CDR3 sequence (DNA): TGTGCCAGCAGTTTCCGCAGGGGCAATGAGCAGTTCTTC. Protein: CASSFRRGNEQFF.

By sample share, this clonotype is medium-sized. The chain is built from TRBV12-3 or TRBV12-4 and TRBJ2-7; 9 nucleotides align to TRBD1. Trimming took 5 bases from V and 6 from J; bases not matched to a gene: 5. This CDR3 is 13 amino acids long. The CDR3 reads CASSPGQGPEQYF. The CDR3 nucleotides are TGTGCCAGCAGTCCGGGACAGGGTCCCGAGCAGTACTTC.

The genes are TRBV7-2 and TRBJ2-2; the match to TRBD1 covers 7 bases. Germline CDR1 and CDR2: SGHTA and FQGNSA. V was pared by 0 bases and J by 3 bases, with 1 base of the junction left unmatched. CDR3 size: 15 residues. CDR3 protein: CASSLAGGYTGELFF. DNA for the CDR3: TGTGCCAGCAGCTTAGCAGGGGGCTACACCGGGGAGCTGTTTTTT.

The V call is TRBV27, the J call TRBJ2-3; D gene uncertain. The CDR3 spans 15 residues. V was clipped by 1 base and J by 2 bases, with 10 bases between them. CDR1 is MNHEY and CDR2 is SMNVEV in the germline V gene (reference sequence). CDR3 in amino acids: CASSLYYRSTDTQYF. The CDR3 DNA is TGTGCCAGCAGTTTATACTACAGATCCACAGATACGCAGTATTTT.

This clonotype was seen ten or more times. The chain carries TRBV7-8 and TRBJ2-7, with 10 bases aligning to TRBD1. The germline V gene encodes CDR1 SGHVS and CDR2 FQNEAQ. The J segment lost 10 bases and the V segment lost 5 bases, leaving 5 bases of the junction unmatched. The CDR3 runs 12 residues. CDR3 sequence reads: CASSEDRGRQYF. CDR3 coding DNA: TGTGCCAGCAGCGAGGACAGGGGGAGACAGTACTTC.

By proportion, this clonotype is medium-sized. The chain has TRBV20-1 and TRBJ2-5, with D possibly being TRBD2 (5 bases). The CDR3 contains 13 residues. Trimming took off 6 bases at V and 7 bases at J, with 18 bases between the two ends. Germline lookup yields CDR1 DFQATT and CDR2 SNEGSKA (reference sequence). In nucleotides, the CDR3 is TGCAGTGCCTCGACACCAGAAGGGAGGACCCAGTACTTC. Encoded protein: CSASTPEGRTQYF.

This clonotype was observed many times. This chain joins TRBV20-1 and TRBJ1-4; tentative D call: TRBD1 (6 bases). Trimming cost V 3 bases and J 4 bases, with 9 bases left between them. The germline CDR1 and CDR2 sequences are DFQATT and SNEGSKA (reference sequence). The CDR3 has 13 residues. The CDR3 loop is CSARDRFNEKLFF. CDR3 bases: TGCAGTGCTAGGGACAGATTTAATGAAAAACTGTTTTTT.

This clonotype is labeled as medium-sized. The V call is TRBV20-1, the J call TRBJ2-1; 9 bases are shared with TRBD2. V shed 0 bases and J 0 bases; nucleotides not matched to a gene: 3. Germline CDR1 is DFQATT and CDR2 is SNEGSKA (reference sequence). The CDR3 spans 16 residues. The DNA of the CDR3 is TGCAGTGCTAGAGACCTAGCGGGACTCTCCTACAATGAGCAGTTCTTC. Its translation is CSARDLAGLSYNEQFF.

This clonotype showed up many times. The rearrangement links TRBV7-6 to TRBJ2-3; D is unresolved. This CDR3 is built from 12 residues. Germline CDR1 and CDR2: SGHVS and FNYEAQ. The ends were cut back, 4 bases at V and 6 bases at J, with 8 bases in the middle. CDR3 coding DNA: TGTGCCAGCAGCTCACGGTCGGATACGCAGTATTTT. It yields the protein CASSSRSDTQYF.

This clonotype was counted at least ten times. The chain is built from TRBV28 and TRBJ2-3; perhaps TRBD1 as D (5 bases). In germline, CDR1 is MDHEN, CDR2 SYDVKM. CDR3 size: 16 residues. V shed 4 bases and J shed 2 bases, with 16 bases lying between them. CDR3 region: CASSSSTAGPTDTQYF. In nucleotides, the CDR3 is TGTGCCAGCAGTTCGTCGACAGCCGGGCCCACAGATACGCAGTATTTT.

By sample fraction, this clonotype is medium-sized. J is TRBJ2-1 and V is TRBV7-6; 14 bases map to TRBD2. After removal of 5 bases from V and 15 bases from J, the junction contained 9 bases not matched to a gene. Germline loops: CDR1 SGHVS, CDR2 FNYEAQ. The CDR3 contains 14 residues. CDR3 DNA: TGTGCCAGCAGCCTCAGCGGGACTAGCGGGAGATGGTTCTTC. Amino acids: CASSLSGTSGRWFF. Based on the CDR3 plus reference TRBV7-6 and TRBJ2-1, the full variable domain is GAGVSQSPRYKVTKRGQDVALRCDPISGHVSLYWYRQALGQGPEFLTYFNYEAQQDKSGLPNDRFSAERPEGSISTLTIQRTEQRDSAMYRCASSLSGTSGRWFFGPGTRLTVL.